This entry describes one T cell receptor (beta chain). The antigen is not known. The sample originates from a study of radiotherapy plus CTLA-4 blockade in lung cancer. General study findings and limits: Clones derived from tumor TCRs expanded in blood after radiotherapy plus ipilimumab. With interferon-beta, early dynamics of blood T cell clones were reported to best predict response.

Method: immunoSEQ multiplex PCR; TCRdb's copy keeps in-frame clones and lacks some. Here the sample spans about 28,000 clones, roughly 83% being singletons. The sample in question was peripheral blood, obtained from a patient treated with radiotherapy plus ipilimumab. The clonotype was recovered from a human donor with non-small cell lung cancer that progressed on radiotherapy plus ipilimumab.

The CDR3 loop is CASSLTGSSYEQYF. In DNA form, the CDR3 reads TGTGCCAGTAGTTTGACAGGAAGCTCCTACGAGCAGTACTTC. The chain uses TRBV19 and TRBJ2-7, with a tentative D call TRBD1 (6 bases). This CDR3 region has 14 residues. Germline-derived CDR1 and CDR2 are LNHDA and SQIVND (reference sequence). V dropped 5 bases and J dropped 0 bases, with 11 bases sitting between them.